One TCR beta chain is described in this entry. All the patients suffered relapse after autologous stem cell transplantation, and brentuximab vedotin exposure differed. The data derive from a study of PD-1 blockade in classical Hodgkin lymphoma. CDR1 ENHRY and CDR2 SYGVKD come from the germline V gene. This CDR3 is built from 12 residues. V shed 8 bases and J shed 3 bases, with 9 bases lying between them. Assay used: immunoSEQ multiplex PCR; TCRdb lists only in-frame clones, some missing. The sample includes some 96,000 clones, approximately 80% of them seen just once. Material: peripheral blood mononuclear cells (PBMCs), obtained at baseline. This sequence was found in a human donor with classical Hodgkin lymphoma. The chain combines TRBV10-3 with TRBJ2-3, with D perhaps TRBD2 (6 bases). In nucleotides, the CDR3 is TGTGCCATCTCACGGGAGACAGATACGCAGTATTTT. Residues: CAISRETDTQYF.